This TCR beta chain was obtained from a study of T cell changes during pregnancy in multiple sclerosis. Per germline, CDR1 SGHAT and CDR2 FQDESV (reference sequence). With 1 base removed from V and 3 bases from J, the gap between germline ends came to 13 bases. The CDR3 loop spans 15 amino acids. Data came from immunoSEQ multiplex PCR; TCRdb stores just in-frame clones and leaves some out. This sample has 66,000 or so clones; around 90% occur once, and the top ten carry 0.89%. The receptor was derived from a female donor in good health, enrolled as a control in a pregnancy study. V gene TRBV11-1 combines with J gene TRBJ2-7, with a possible D match to TRBD2 (6 bases). The material was peripheral blood, obtained in the first trimester of pregnancy. DNA of the CDR3: TGTGCCAGCAGCTTAGACCTCGCGGGGTACTACGAGCAGTACTTC. This encodes CASSLDLAGYYEQYF.